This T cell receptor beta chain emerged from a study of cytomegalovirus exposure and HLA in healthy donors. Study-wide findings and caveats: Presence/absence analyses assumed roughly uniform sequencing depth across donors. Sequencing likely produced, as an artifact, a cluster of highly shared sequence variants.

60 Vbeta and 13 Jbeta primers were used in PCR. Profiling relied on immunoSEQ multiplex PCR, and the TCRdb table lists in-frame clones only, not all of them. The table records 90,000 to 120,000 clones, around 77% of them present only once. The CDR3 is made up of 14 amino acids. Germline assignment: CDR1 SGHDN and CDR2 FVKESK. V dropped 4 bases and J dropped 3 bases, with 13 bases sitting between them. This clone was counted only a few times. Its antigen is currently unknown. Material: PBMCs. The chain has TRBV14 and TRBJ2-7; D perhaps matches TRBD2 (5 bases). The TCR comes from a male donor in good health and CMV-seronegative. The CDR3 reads CASSLGPGSYEQYF. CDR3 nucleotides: TGTGCCAGCAGCCTGGGTCCGGGGAGCTACGAGCAGTACTTC.